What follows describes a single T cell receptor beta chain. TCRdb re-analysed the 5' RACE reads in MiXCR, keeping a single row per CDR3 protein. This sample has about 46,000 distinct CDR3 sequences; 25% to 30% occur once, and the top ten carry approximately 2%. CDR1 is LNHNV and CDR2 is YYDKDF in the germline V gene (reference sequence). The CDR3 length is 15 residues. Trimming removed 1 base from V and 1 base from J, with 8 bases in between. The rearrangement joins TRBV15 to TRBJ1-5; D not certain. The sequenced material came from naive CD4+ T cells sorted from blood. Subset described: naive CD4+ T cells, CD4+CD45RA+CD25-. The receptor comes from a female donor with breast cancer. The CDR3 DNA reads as TGTGCCACCAGCAGAGGAGGAGCGAGCAATCAGCCCCAGCATTTT. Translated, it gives CATSRGGASNQPQHF.